This TCR beta chain was sequenced in a study of chemoradiotherapy in HPV16-positive cancers (dated by TCRdb to 2022 to 2024). Background for the entire study: Candidate HPV-specific T-cell clones and common TCR motifs were defined through functional T-cell assays on cells from a couple of HPV16-positive patients. Whether T-cell immunity against the HPV oncoproteins E6 and E7 changes during chemoradiotherapy and whether survival is affected by this immunity were examined in the study. Next, the candidate HPV-specific TCRs and motifs were followed in TCR repertoires from around 93 patients with HPV-related cancers.

From its cysteine to its phenylalanine, the CDR3 spans 13 amino acids. The only DNA kept is the CDR3, 39 bases in frame from the first base. Based on the germline V gene (reference sequence), the CDR1 and CDR2 sequences are SEHNR and FQNEAQ. The junction shows trimming of 1 base on V and 5 bases on J, plus 5 bases between the germline ends. Repertoires were sampled repeatedly over the course of chemoradiotherapy so that clonal expansion in the tumor microenvironment could be followed. General conclusions and limits of the study: The functional definition of HPV-specific T cells came from only a couple of HPV16-positive patients, and the survival association was reported for HPV16-positive patients. Among HPV16-positive patients, expansion of HPV-responsive T cells during chemoradiotherapy was associated with better recurrence-free survival. Expansion of candidate HPV-specific clones and E7-related TCR motifs was observed in the tumor microenvironment during treatment, whereas no such expansion was observed for non-HPV-specific T cells.

The protocol used for the library was the immunoSEQ multiplex PCR assay. Sourced from immuneACCESS, this table was stored by TCRdb with only in-frame sequences that have V and J called. A share of the clones is absent; for the studies checked, an unresolved V gene accounts for under half, and the remainder has no known explanation. The table for this sample lists approximately 9,000 clones; around 81% of them were counted only once. The ten top clones hold around 2.5% of the sample. As concerns this clone: Its antigen is currently not known. No clone much larger than this one lies a single base away; base qualities are absent.

The input for sequencing was blood, taken from a patient who underwent chemoradiotherapy. The chain was built from TRBV7-9 and TRBJ2-2; no D gene call is confident. The clonotype comes from a human donor with HPV-associated anogenital cancer. CDR3 reads: CASSLDGTGELFF. The sequence in DNA is TGTGCCAGCAGCTTAGATGGGACCGGGGAGCTGTTTTTT.